Listed below are T cell receptor beta chains from one sample, sequenced in a study of Graves' ophthalmopathy and Graves' hyperthyroidism. TCRdb passed the multiplex PCR reads through MiXCR, listing each CDR3 protein once. Of a few hundred thousand distinct CDR3 sequences in the sample, 17% were seen once. Sequencing used peripheral blood. These receptors came from an adult woman with stable Graves' hyperthyroidism. Each CDR3 is given without its conserved first and last residue. Each record gives: V gene, J gene, clone size, CDR3 protein. The size entry is marked missing in some rows and otherwise reads once, few, many or a size class.

TRBV28	TRBJ1-1	few	ASSPVGQGATEAF
TRBV6-5	TRBJ1-2	many	AIWGTEGYT
TRBV28	TRBJ2-5	many	ASRTDSGAETQY
TRBV7-8	TRBJ2-5	NA	ASSFGQGGAGETQY
TRBV6-5	TRBJ2-7	many	ASSPPGTAYEQY
TRBV12-3/TRBV12-4	TRBJ1-2	many	ASSLGDRVDGYT
TRBV6-1	TRBJ1-1	NA	ASSGRQLMNTEAF
TRBV19	TRBJ1-5	many	ASSSAGWNSNQPQH
TRBV27	TRBJ1-1	many	ASSDRGRNTEAF
TRBV7-6	TRBJ2-7	many	ASSLGQGAHEQY
TRBV24-1	TRBJ1-1	few	ATREDRISKNTEAF
TRBV7-9	TRBJ1-5	many	ASSLGLENQPQH
TRBV12-3/TRBV12-4	TRBJ1-5	many	ASSRADQPQH
TRBV6-5	TRBJ2-7	many	ASSYSIAGDEQY
TRBV12-3/TRBV12-4	TRBJ1-2	NA	ASSRDTSYGYT
TRBV5-1	TRBJ2-4	NA	ASSSGTVKNIKY
TRBV6-4	TRBJ1-5	NA	ASSAVRGRSNQPQH
TRBV7-2	TRBJ1-3	NA	ASSSYRDSGNTIY
TRBV19	TRBJ2-3	few	ASSRDGDVPDTQY
TRBV9	TRBJ2-5	many	ASSVGIRREGETQY
TRBV12-3/TRBV12-4	TRBJ1-1	many	ASSFLEGRTLNTEAF
TRBV20-1	TRBJ1-1	NA	SASNSGGRTEAF
TRBV12-3/TRBV12-4	TRBJ1-2	once	ASRPGGGGYT
TRBV6-1	TRBJ1-6	NA	ASSISGRPNSPLH
TRBV28	TRBJ2-2	many	ASSSGLVGKLTGELF
TRBV7-2	TRBJ2-2	many	ASKGQRNTGELF
TRBV6-1	TRBJ1-5	many	ASSEPAGCEH
TRBV15	TRBJ2-5	many	ATSRDPGETQY
TRBV7-9	TRBJ2-7	many	ANSPGTPGQY
TRBV6-2/TRBV6-3	TRBJ2-3	many	ASRPRRDTDTQY
TRBV6-2/TRBV6-3	TRBJ1-2	NA	ASSYSDRGHYT
TRBV24-1	TRBJ2-2	many	ATSGTVNTGELF
TRBV27	TRBJ2-7	NA	ASSLFPREGSYEQY
TRBV6-1	TRBJ2-7	once	ASTNPGQGAYEQY
TRBV20-1	TRBJ1-6	many	SARDIRDRGGSPLH
TRBV15	TRBJ2-2	many	ATSRDGTTTGELF
TRBV20-1	TRBJ2-7	many	SARPGLRRYEQY